This T cell receptor beta chain was captured in a study of Graves' ophthalmopathy and Graves' hyperthyroidism. V lost 8 bases and J 5 bases, leaving 12 bases between the germline ends. Germline CDR1 and CDR2: DFQATT and SNEGSKA (reference sequence). The CDR3 covers 11 residues. This clonotype was found many times. RNA transcripts served as template for amplifying TCR beta CDR3 sequences. HTBI primers were employed in first-round RT-PCR, then a second-round multiplex PCR followed. In TCRdb, the multiplex PCR reads were re-called with MiXCR into one record per CDR3 protein. The sample shows about 370,000 distinct CDR3 sequences, about a sixth of them seen only once.

This chain joins TRBV20-1 and TRBJ2-5, with D tentatively TRBD1 or TRBD2 (5 bases each). The receptor comes from an adult woman with stable Graves' hyperthyroidism. Sequenced input: peripheral blood. The CDR3 DNA sequence: TGCAGTCCGGGACCACAGGAGACCCAGTACTTC. Translating gives CSPGPQETQYF.